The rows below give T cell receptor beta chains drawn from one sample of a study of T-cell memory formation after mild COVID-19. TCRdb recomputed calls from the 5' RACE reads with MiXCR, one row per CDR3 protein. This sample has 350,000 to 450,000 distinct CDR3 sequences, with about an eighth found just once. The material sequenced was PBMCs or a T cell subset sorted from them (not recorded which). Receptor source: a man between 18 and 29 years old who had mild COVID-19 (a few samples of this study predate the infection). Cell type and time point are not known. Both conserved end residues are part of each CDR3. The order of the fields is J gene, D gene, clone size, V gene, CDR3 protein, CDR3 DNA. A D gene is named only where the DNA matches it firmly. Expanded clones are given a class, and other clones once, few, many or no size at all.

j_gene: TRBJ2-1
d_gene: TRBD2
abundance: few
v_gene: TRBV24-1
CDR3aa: CATSETGGPRPIIEQFF
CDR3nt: TGTGCCACCAGTGAAACGGGGGGGCCTAGGCCCATTATTGAGCAGTTCTTC

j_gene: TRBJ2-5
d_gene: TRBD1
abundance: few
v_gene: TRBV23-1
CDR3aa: CASINPDRPYQETQYF
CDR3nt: TGCGCCAGCATTAACCCGGACAGGCCGTACCAAGAGACCCAGTACTTC

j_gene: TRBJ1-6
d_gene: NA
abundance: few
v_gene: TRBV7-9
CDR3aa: CASSETAGSPLHF
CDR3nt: TGTGCCAGCAGCGAAACGGCCGGATCACCCCTCCACTTT

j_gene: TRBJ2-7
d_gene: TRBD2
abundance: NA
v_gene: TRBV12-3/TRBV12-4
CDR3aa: CASSLLAGGPREQYF
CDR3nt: TGTGCCAGCAGTTTACTAGCGGGGGGGCCTCGCGAGCAGTACTTC

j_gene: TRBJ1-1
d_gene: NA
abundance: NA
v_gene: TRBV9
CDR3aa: CASSVTHENTEAFF
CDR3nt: TGTGCCAGCAGCGTGACACACGAGAACACTGAAGCTTTCTTT

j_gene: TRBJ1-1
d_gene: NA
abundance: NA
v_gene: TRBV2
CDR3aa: CASSEKGEAFF
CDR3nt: TGTGCCAGCAGTGAAAAGGGGGAAGCTTTCTTT

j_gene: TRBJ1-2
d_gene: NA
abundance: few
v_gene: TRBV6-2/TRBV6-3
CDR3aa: CASSYSAPGSHGYTF
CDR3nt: TGTGCCAGCAGTTACTCGGCACCAGGGAGCCATGGCTACACCTTC

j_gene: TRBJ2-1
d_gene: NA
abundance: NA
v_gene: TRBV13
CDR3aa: CASSIGGEQFF
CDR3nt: TGTGCCAGCAGCATAGGCGGTGAGCAGTTCTTC

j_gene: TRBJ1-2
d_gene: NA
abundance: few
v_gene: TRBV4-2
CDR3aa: CASRFIRDTANYGYTF
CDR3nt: TGTGCCAGCAGATTTATCCGGGACACAGCTAACTATGGCTACACCTTC

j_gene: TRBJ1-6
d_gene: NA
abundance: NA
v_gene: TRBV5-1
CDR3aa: CASSLAFPGNSPLHF
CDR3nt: TGCGCCAGCAGCTTGGCCTTCCCGGGGAATTCACCCCTCCACTTT

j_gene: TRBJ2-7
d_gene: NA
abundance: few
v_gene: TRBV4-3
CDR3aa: CASSQDLGSYEQYF
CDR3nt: TGCGCCAGCAGCCAAGATCTGGGTAGCTACGAGCAGTACTTC

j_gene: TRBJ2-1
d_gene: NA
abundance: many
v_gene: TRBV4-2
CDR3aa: CASSQARTYNEQFF
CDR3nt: TGTGCCAGCAGCCAAGCCCGTACCTACAATGAGCAGTTCTTC

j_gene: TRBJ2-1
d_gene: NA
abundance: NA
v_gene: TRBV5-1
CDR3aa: CASSLVRGGTYNEQFF
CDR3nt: TGCGCCAGCAGCTTGGTTCGTGGGGGCACCTACAATGAGCAGTTCTTC

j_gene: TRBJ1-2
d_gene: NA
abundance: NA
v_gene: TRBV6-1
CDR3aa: CASRGSNYGYTF
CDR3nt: TGTGCCAGCAGGGGATCAAACTATGGCTACACCTTC

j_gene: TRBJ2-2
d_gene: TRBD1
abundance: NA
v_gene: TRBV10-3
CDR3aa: CASQGDRTGNTGELFF
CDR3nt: TGTGCCAGCCAGGGGGATCGGACGGGGAACACCGGGGAGCTGTTTTTT

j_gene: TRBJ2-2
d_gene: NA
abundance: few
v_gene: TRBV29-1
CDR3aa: CSAGIPGELFF
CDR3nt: TGCAGCGCTGGCATACCCGGGGAGCTGTTTTTT

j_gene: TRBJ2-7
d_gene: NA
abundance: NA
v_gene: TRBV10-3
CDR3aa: CATGTHESREQYF
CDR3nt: TGTGCCACAGGGACACATGAATCACGGGAGCAGTACTTC

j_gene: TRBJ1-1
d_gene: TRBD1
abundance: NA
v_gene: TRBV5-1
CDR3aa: CASSLEGAVYAFF
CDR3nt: TGCGCCAGCAGCTTGGAGGGGGCAGTCTACGCTTTCTTT

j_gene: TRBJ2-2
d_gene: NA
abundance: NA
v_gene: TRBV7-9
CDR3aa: CASIQLAAPYTGELFF
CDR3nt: TGTGCCAGCATCCAACTAGCCGCGCCCTACACCGGGGAGCTGTTTTTT

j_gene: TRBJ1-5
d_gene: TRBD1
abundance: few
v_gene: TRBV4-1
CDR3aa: CASSQGTGSNQPQHF
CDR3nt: TGCGCCAGCAGCCAAGGGACAGGTTCCAATCAGCCCCAGCATTTT

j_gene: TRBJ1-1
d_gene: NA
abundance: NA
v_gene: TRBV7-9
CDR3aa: CASSSALNTEAFF
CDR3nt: TGTGCCAGCAGCTCCGCCTTGAACACTGAAGCTTTCTTT

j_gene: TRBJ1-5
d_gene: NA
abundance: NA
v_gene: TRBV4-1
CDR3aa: CASSQFPEADSNQPQHF
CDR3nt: TGCGCCAGCAGCCAATTCCCAGAAGCAGATAGTAATCAGCCCCAGCATTTT

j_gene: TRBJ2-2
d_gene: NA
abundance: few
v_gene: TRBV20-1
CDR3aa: CSAKTGGELFF
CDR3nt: TGCAGTGCTAAAACGGGCGGGGAGCTGTTTTTT

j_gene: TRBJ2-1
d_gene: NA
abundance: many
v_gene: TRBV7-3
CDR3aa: CASSSDCNLTYNEQFF
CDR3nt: TGTGCCAGCAGCTCAGACTGTAATTTAACCTACAATGAGCAGTTCTTC

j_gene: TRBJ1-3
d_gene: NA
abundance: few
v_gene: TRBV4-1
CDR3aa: CASSSNPGQGSNTIYF
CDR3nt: TGCGCCAGCAGCTCCAACCCGGGACAAGGCTCAAACACCATATATTTT

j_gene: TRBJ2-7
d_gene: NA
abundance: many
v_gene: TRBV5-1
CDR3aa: CASSMGLWGELVSDEQYF
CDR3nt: TGCGCCAGCAGCATGGGTCTCTGGGGCGAGCTAGTCTCCGACGAGCAGTACTTC

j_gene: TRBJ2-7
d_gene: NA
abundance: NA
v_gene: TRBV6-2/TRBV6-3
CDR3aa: CASSFRVYEQYF
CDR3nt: TGTGCCAGCAGTTTCCGGGTCTACGAGCAGTACTTC

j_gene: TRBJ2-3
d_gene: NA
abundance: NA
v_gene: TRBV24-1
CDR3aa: CATSDSVIKTDTQYF
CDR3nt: TGTGCCACCAGTGATTCGGTGATTAAGACAGATACGCAGTATTTT

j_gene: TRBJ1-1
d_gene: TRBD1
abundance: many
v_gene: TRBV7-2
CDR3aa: CASSSQGGADTEAFF
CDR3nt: TGTGCCAGCAGCTCGCAGGGGGGCGCGGACACTGAAGCTTTCTTT

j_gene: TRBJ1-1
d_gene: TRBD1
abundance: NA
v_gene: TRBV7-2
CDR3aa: CASSLEYTGGITEAFF
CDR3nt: TGTGCCAGCAGCTTAGAGTATACAGGGGGCATCACTGAAGCTTTCTTT

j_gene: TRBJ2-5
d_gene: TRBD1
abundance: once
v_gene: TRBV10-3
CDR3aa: CAITPGQGSQETQYF
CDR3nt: TGTGCCATCACTCCGGGACAGGGGTCTCAAGAGACCCAGTACTTC

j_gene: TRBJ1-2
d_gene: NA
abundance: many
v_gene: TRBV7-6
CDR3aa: CASGTRGRGGYTF
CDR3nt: TGTGCCAGCGGCACGCGGGGACGAGGAGGCTACACCTTC

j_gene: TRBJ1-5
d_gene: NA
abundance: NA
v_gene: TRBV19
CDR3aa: CASSAAGGPQHF
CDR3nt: TGTGCCAGTAGTGCGGCGGGGGGGCCCCAGCATTTT

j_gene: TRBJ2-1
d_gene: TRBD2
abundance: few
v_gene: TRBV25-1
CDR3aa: CASSDAGAGAYNEQFF
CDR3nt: TGTGCCAGCAGTGACGCCGGTGCGGGAGCCTACAATGAGCAGTTCTTC

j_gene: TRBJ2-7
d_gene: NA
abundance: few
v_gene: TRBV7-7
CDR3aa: CASSLAGGTYYEQYF
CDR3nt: TGTGCCAGCAGCTTAGCCGGGGGCACCTACTACGAGCAGTACTTC

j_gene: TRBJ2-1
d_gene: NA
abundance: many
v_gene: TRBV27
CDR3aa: CASSLYLGNNEQFF
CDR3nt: TGTGCCAGCAGTTTATATCTCGGAAACAATGAGCAGTTCTTC

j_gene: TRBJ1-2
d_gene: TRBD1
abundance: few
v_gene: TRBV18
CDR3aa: CASSRDRDLLGYGYTF
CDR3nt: TGTGCCAGCTCACGGGACAGGGATCTACTGGGCTATGGCTACACCTTC

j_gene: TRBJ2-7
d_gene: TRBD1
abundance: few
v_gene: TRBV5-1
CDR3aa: CASSRTGPPYEQYF
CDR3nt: TGCGCCAGCAGTCGGACAGGCCCCCCCTACGAGCAGTACTTC

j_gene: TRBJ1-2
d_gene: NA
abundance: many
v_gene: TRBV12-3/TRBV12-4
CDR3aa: CASSWAQIYGYTF
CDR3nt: TGTGCCAGCAGTTGGGCTCAAATCTATGGCTACACCTTC

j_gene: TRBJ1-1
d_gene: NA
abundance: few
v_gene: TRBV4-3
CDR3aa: CASSQDLGETGNTEAFF
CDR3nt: TGCGCCAGCAGCCAAGATTTGGGTGAGACAGGGAACACTGAAGCTTTCTTT

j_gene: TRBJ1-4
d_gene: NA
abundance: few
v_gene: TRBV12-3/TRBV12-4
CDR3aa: CASSLGADEKLFF
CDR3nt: TGTGCCAGCAGTTTGGGGGCAGATGAAAAACTGTTTTTT

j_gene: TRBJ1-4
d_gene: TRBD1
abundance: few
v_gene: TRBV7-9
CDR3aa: CASSHRGRGEKLFF
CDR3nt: TGTGCCAGCAGCCACAGGGGGCGAGGGGAAAAACTGTTTTTT

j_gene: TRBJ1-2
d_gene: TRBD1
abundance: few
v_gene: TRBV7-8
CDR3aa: CASSPDRAKYGYTF
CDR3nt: TGTGCCAGCAGCCCGGACAGGGCAAAATATGGCTACACCTTC

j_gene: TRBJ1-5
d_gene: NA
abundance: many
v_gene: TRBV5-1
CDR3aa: CASRYSGDQPQHF
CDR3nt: TGCGCCAGCAGGTATTCGGGGGATCAGCCCCAGCATTTT

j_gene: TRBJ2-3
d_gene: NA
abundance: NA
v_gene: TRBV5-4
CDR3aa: CASSLAGPTSTDTQYF
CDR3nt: TGTGCCAGCAGCTTGGCAGGGCCTACTAGCACAGATACGCAGTATTTT

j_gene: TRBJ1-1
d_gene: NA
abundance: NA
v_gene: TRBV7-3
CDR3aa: CASRGGDTEAFF
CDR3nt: TGTGCCAGCAGGGGAGGGGACACTGAAGCTTTCTTT

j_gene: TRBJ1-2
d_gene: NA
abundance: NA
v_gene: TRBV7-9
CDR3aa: CASSSWTGQNYGYTF
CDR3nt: TGTGCCAGCAGCTCCTGGACTGGACAAAACTATGGCTACACCTTC

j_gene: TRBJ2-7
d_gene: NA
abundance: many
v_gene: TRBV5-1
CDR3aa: CASSFTGAYEQYF
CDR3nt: TGCGCCAGCAGCTTTACAGGAGCCTACGAGCAGTACTTC

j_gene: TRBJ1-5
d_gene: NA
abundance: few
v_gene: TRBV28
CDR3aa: CASTFSGQPQHF
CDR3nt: TGTGCCAGCACGTTTTCGGGTCAGCCCCAGCATTTT

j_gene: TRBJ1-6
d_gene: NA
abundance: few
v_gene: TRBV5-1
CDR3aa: CASSFPGSHSPLHF
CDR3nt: TGCGCCAGCAGCTTCCCGGGGAGCCATTCACCCCTCCACTTT

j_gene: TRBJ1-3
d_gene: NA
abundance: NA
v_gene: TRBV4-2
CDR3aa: CASSRGGYSGNTIYF
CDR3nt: TGTGCCAGCAGCCGTGGGGGATACTCTGGAAACACCATATATTTT

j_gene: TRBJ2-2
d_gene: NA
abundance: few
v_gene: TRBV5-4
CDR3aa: CASSLDSRGPVGTGELFF
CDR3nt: TGTGCCAGCAGCTTGGATTCGCGGGGGCCCGTAGGGACCGGGGAGCTGTTTTTT

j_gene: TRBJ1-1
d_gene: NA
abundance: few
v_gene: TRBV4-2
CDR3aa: CASSGQLGTEAFF
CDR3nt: TGTGCCAGCAGCGGACAGTTAGGCACTGAAGCTTTCTTT

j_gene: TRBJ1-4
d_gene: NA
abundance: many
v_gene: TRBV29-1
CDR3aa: CSVEADNEKLFF
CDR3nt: TGCAGCGTTGAGGCGGATAATGAAAAACTGTTTTTT

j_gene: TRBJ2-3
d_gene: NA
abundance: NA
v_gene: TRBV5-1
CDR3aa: CASSLSEDTDTQYF
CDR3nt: TGCGCCAGCAGCTTATCTGAAGACACAGATACGCAGTATTTT

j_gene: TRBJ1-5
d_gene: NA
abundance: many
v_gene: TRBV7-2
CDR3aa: CASSLAGASQPQHF
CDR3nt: TGTGCCAGCAGTTTGGCGGGGGCAAGCCAGCCCCAGCATTTT

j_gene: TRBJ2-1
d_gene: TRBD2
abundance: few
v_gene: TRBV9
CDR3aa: CASSAVGLRGSTYNEQFF
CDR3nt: TGTGCCAGCAGCGCCGTGGGGCTGCGGGGGTCTACCTACAATGAGCAGTTCTTC

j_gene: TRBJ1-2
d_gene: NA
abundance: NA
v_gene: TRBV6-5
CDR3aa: CASSYSEPFRGYTF
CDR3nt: TGTGCCAGCAGTTACTCGGAGCCCTTTAGGGGCTACACCTTC

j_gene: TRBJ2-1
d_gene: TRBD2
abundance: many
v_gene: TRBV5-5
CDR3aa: CASSFTSGGYYNEQFF
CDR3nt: TGTGCCAGCAGTTTTACTAGCGGGGGGTACTACAATGAGCAGTTCTTC

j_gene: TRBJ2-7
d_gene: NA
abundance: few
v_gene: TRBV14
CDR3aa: CASSHGGHQYEQYF
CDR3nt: TGTGCCAGCAGCCATGGCGGACACCAATACGAGCAGTACTTC